Described below is a single TCR beta chain sequence and its context. The germline CDR1 and CDR2 sequences are MNHEY and SVGEGT. V was pared by 2 bases and J by 7 bases, with 8 bases between. This CDR3 is 12 amino acids long. The sample belongs to a study of blood T cells in healthy people across ages. Primed by a sample-barcoded 5' primer and a J-beta primer mix, a second PCR proceeded for about 6 to 11 cycles. TCRdb used MiXCR to reprocess the 5' RACE reads, holding one entry per CDR3 protein. The sample consists of some 1,500,000 distinct CDR3 sequences, 40% to 45% of them appearing once. This TCR came from a woman between 18 and 30 years old in good health. The rearrangement uses TRBV6-2 or TRBV6-3 and TRBJ1-1; possible D gene TRBD1, 5 bases. Sequenced: blood. In nucleotides, the CDR3 is TGTGCCAGCAGTTACAGGGGTGGTGAAGCTTTCTTT. Its translation: CASSYRGGEAFF.